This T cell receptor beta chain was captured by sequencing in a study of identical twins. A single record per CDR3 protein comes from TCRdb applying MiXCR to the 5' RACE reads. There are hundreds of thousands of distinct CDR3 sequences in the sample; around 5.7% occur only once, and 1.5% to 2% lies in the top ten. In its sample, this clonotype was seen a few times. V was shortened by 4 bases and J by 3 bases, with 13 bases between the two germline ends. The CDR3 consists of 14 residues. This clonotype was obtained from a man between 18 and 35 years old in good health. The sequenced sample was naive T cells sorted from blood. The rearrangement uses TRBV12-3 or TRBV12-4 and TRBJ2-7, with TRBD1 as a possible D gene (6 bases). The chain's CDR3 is CASSSKGVDYEQYF. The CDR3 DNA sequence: TGTGCCAGCAGTTCCAAGGGGGTAGACTACGAGCAGTACTTC.